The subject of this entry is one T cell receptor (beta chain). Its matching antigen is unknown. The V gene's germline CDR1 is SGDLS and CDR2 YYNGEE. This CDR3 is 17 amino acids long. The V segment lost 3 bases and the J segment 1 base; nucleotides outside the gene matches: 7. TCRdb reanalysed the multiplex PCR reads using MiXCR and keeps one entry per CDR3 protein. The table records approximately 14,000 distinct CDR3 sequences, around 55% of them present only once. This specimen belongs to a study of breast tumors, draining lymph nodes, adjacent tissues. Overall study results and limits: Tumor and nontumor repertoires were significantly more similar in luminal-like than in basal-like breast cancer. Data only fit, rather than demonstrated, lymph node origin of most tumor T cells.

The chain uses TRBV9 and TRBJ1-4; 9 bases line up with TRBD1. The receptor comes from a female donor with breast cancer. Some clones in this sample may be carry-over from other donors' samples. Sequenced input: tumor-adjacent breast tissue. The CDR3 spells CASSEVGGQGTNEKLFF. CDR3 sequence (DNA): TGTGCCAGCAGCGAGGTTGGGGGACAGGGAACTAATGAAAAACTGTTTTTT.